This T cell receptor beta chain stems from a study of spatial heterogeneity in lung cancer. Specified time point: sample taken at primary tumor resection. In each case, whole RNA from tumor, nontumor lung or frozen PBMC was sequenced unsorted. TCRdb reprocessed the 5' RACE reads via MiXCR and lists one record per CDR3 protein. Of 10,000 to 12,000 distinct CDR3 sequences listed, 8.6% are singletons. The V end lost 4 bases, the J end lost 4 bases, and 11 bases lay between the germline ends. Per germline, CDR1 MDHEN and CDR2 SYDVKM. CDR3 length: 13 amino acids. This clonotype is classed as medium-sized. Sequenced here: PBMCs, sampled at surgery. The receptor was isolated from a male donor with early-stage non-small cell lung cancer. V gene TRBV28 combines with J gene TRBJ2-7; either TRBD1 or TRBD2 may fit D (5 bases each). CDR3 coding DNA: TGTGCCAGCAGTTACCGGGGACCTTACGAGCAGTACTTC. This encodes CASSYRGPYEQYF.